The 26 T cell receptor beta chains reported below all come from one sample, sequenced in a study of blood T cell repertoires in COVID-19. Here immunoSEQ multiplex PCR was the method, and the copy in TCRdb shows in-frame clones only, minus some. Of a few hundred thousand clones listed, around 83% were seen once; the top ten hold roughly 9.8%. Source material: peripheral blood. These receptors were collected from a man at least 80 years old with acute or convalescent COVID-19.

The CDR3 region has the DNA TGTGCCAGCAGTGCCCGTAGCGGGAGAGTCACAGATACGCAGTATTTT. Its protein is CASSARSGRVTDTQYF. The genes are TRBV6-1 and TRBJ2-3; 9 positions match TRBD2. The CDR3 covers 16 residues. Trimming took 4 bases from V and 2 from J; bases not matched to a gene: 7. Germline assignment: CDR1 MNHNS and CDR2 SASEGT.

The chain recombines TRBV7-2 with TRBJ2-3, with 7 nucleotides matching TRBD2. In germline, CDR1 is SGHTA, CDR2 FQGNSA. Trimming at V came to 1 base and at J to 6 bases, leaving 10 bases not matched to a gene. The CDR3 sequence is 16 residues long. The CDR3 DNA is TGTGCCAGCAGCTTAGTGGGAGGCGGGAGAGGGGATACGCAGTATTTT. Translated: CASSLVGGGRGDTQYF.

V is TRBV2 and J is TRBJ1-1; 10 bases agree with TRBD1. The CDR3 is 14 amino acids. Trimming cost V 6 bases and J 0 bases; bases outside gene matches: 1. CDR1 and CDR2 (germline): SNHLY, FYNNEI. CDR3 amino acids: CASRGQGMNTEAFF. The CDR3 nucleotides are TGTGCCAGCAGGGGACAGGGGATGAACACTGAAGCTTTCTTT.

J is TRBJ2-3 and V is TRBV30; 11 nucleotides align to TRBD2. CDR1 and CDR2 (germline): GTSNPN, SVGIG (reference sequence). V was clipped by 4 bases and J by 0 bases; unmatched bases: 15. The CDR3 covers 19 residues. DNA for the CDR3: TGTGCCTGGACCCGGGGATCTAGCGGGAGGCGTACTAGCACAGATACGCAGTATTTT. It codes for CAWTRGSSGRRTSTDTQYF.

The J gene is TRBJ2-1, the V gene TRBV24-1; 10 bases match TRBD1. Germline CDR1 and CDR2: KGHDR and SFDVKD. The CDR3 spans 15 residues. The trim removed 6 bases at V and 6 bases at J, leaving 7 bases unmatched. CDR3 DNA sequence: TGTGCCACCAGTTTGACAGGGGGCGTAATCAATGAGCAGTTCTTC. Its protein is CATSLTGGVINEQFF.

This clone was picked up a small number of times. The chain is built from TRBV13 and TRBJ1-1; 10 nucleotides line up with TRBD1. This CDR3 contains 17 residues. With 1 base clipped from V and 4 bases from J, the junction kept 9 bases outside the gene matches. Germline V lookup: CDR1 PRHDT, CDR2 FYEKMQ (reference sequence). The CDR3 loop reads CASSLVSFRDRGTEAFF. The CDR3 DNA sequence: TGTGCCAGCAGCTTAGTATCTTTTCGGGACAGGGGCACTGAAGCTTTCTTT.

This clone has only a few counts. The chain links TRBV3-1 (or the pseudogene TRBV3-2) to TRBJ2-7; D perhaps matches TRBD1 (5 bases). This CDR3 spans 13 amino acids. Looked up from germline, CDR1 is LGHDT and CDR2 is YNNKEL (reference sequence). V was pared by 4 bases and J by 3 bases, with 10 bases between. The CDR3 loop reads CASSLGHFYEQYF. CDR3 nucleotide sequence: TGTGCCAGCAGCCTAGGACACTTCTACGAGCAGTACTTC.

Notes on this clone: The identical CDR3 is also encoded by other nucleotide sequences in the sample. V usage is TRBV20-1 and J usage is TRBJ2-7; D might be TRBD1 (5 bases). The germline V gene has CDR1 DFQATT and CDR2 SNEGSKA (reference sequence). Trimming left V 2 bases short and J 3 bases short, with 5 bases between. CDR3 length: 11 amino acids. CDR3 sequence reads: CSARQGYEQYF. DNA for the CDR3: TGCAGTGCTAGACAGGGCTACGAGCAGTACTTC.

This rearrangement joins TRBV24-1 to TRBJ2-7; weak D call: TRBD2 (5 bases). In germline, CDR1 is KGHDR, CDR2 SFDVKD. This CDR3 has 18 amino acids. The germline V and J ends were trimmed by 4 bases and 2 bases, with 23 bases remaining between them. The CDR3 here is CATSECRRGLESPYEQYF. For the CDR3, the DNA is TGTGCCACCAGTGAGTGTCGCAGAGGGCTAGAATCCCCCTACGAGCAGTACTTC.

The chain employs TRBV5-1 and TRBJ2-7, with TRBD2 matching 9 bases. The ends lost 2 bases at V and 2 bases at J; junction bases unmatched: 8. Germline CDR1 reads SGHRS; CDR2 reads YFSETQ. The CDR3 is 16 residues long. CDR3 in DNA: TGCGCCAGCAGCTTAGGCGGCGGGGGGGGTACCTACGAGCAGTACTTC. Residues: CASSLGGGGGTYEQYF.

The chain uses TRBV2 and TRBJ1-5; TRBD1 agrees at 8 bases. The germline V gene has CDR1 SNHLY and CDR2 FYNNEI. The CDR3 has 17 residues. With V trimmed by 4 bases and J by 0 bases, 8 bases remained unmatched. The CDR3 region has the DNA TGTGCCAGCAGTGCAGGACAGGGCCCGATTAGCAATCAGCCCCAGCATTTT. It encodes CASSAGQGPISNQPQHF. Supplemented by reference TRBV2 and TRBJ1-5, the full variable domain reads EPEVTQTPSHQVTQMGQEVILRCVPISNHLYFYWYRQILGQKVEFLVSFYNNEISEKSEIFDDQFSVERPDGSNFTLKIRSTKLEDSAMYFCASSAGQGPISNQPQHFGDGTRLSIL.

The V call is TRBV18, the J call TRBJ1-6; unclear D gene. V lost 1 base and J 7 bases, leaving 5 bases between the germline ends. Germline CDR1 and CDR2: KGHSH and LQKENI. CDR3 size: 13 residues. The CDR3 loop is CASSPRRNSPLHF. In nucleotides, the CDR3 is TGTGCCAGCTCACCACGGCGGAATTCACCCCTCCACTTT.

This chain connects TRBV5-1 to TRBJ1-4, with 8 bases aligning to TRBD1. Losses at the gene ends were 7 bases for V and 4 bases for J; bases not matched to a gene: 9. The CDR3 covers 15 residues. Per the germline V gene, CDR1 is SGHRS and CDR2 is YFSETQ. CDR3 bases: TGCGCCAGCGGACATGGGGACAGGCTTAATGAAAAACTGTTTTTT. Translation: CASGHGDRLNEKLFF.

V gene TRBV27 combines with J gene TRBJ2-1; 11 bases are shared with TRBD2. The CDR3 has 17 amino acids. V lost 3 bases, J lost 7 bases, and 11 bases stayed unmatched. The V gene's germline CDR1 is MNHEY and CDR2 SMNVEV (reference sequence). This chain's CDR3 is CASSLMAAASGRNEQFF. The CDR3 region has the DNA TGTGCCAGCAGTTTGATGGCCGCGGCTAGCGGGAGGAATGAGCAGTTCTTC.

The genes are TRBV19 and TRBJ2-2; 8 nucleotides agree with TRBD2. The germline CDR1 and CDR2 sequences are LNHDA and SQIVND (reference sequence). The V gene end was trimmed by 3 bases and the J gene end by 8 bases; junction bases not matched to a gene: 11. The length of the CDR3 is 16 residues. CDR3 sequence: CASSIFSGTVGGELFF. CDR3 DNA sequence: TGTGCCAGTAGTATTTTTAGCGGGACCGTCGGAGGGGAGCTGTTTTTT.

The chain is built from TRBV4-2 and TRBJ2-1; TRBD2 aligns across 8 bases. CDR3 size: 15 residues. J gave up 5 bases and V 6 bases, and 9 bases lay outside the gene matches. The V gene's germline CDR1 is LGHNA and CDR2 YNFKEQ. CDR3 sequence: CASRSAGTRHNEQFF. The CDR3 nucleotides read TGTGCCAGCAGGAGTGCAGGGACTAGACACAATGAGCAGTTCTTC.

The rearrangement joins TRBV10-3 to TRBJ1-5, with TRBD1 as a possible D gene (6 bases). Germline CDR1 reads ENHRY; CDR2 reads SYGVKD. Trimming shortened V by 3 bases and J by 7 bases, and 10 bases separated the two germline ends. The CDR3 is 13 residues long. This CDR3 is CAISEQGGQPQHF. The CDR3 DNA reads as TGTGCCATCAGTGAACAGGGTGGGCAGCCCCAGCATTTT.

The chain uses TRBV12-3 or TRBV12-4 and TRBJ1-5; 7 bases are a match to TRBD1. The CDR3 covers 13 residues. With 5 bases clipped from V and 7 bases from J, the junction kept 5 bases outside the gene matches. The DNA for the CDR3 is TGTGCCAGCAGTCCACAGGGGTTGCAGCCCCAGCATTTT. Translated: CASSPQGLQPQHF.

This clone was observed a few times. This chain uses TRBV5-1 with TRBJ2-1; 10 bases match TRBD2. The CDR3 has 19 amino acids. The V and J ends lost 2 bases and 0 bases, in that order; junction bases with no gene match: 11. The germline gives CDR1 SGHRS, CDR2 YFSETQ. The CDR3 loop reads CASSFLRLAGPGSYNEQFF. The DNA of the CDR3 is TGCGCCAGCAGCTTCTTGAGACTAGCGGGTCCGGGCTCCTACAATGAGCAGTTCTTC.

This rearrangement joins TRBV24-1 to TRBJ2-1; 7 bases align to TRBD2. The CDR3 is made up of 16 amino acids. CDR1 KGHDR and CDR2 SFDVKD come from the germline V gene. V dropped 5 bases and J dropped 0; count of bases not matched to a gene: 6. CDR3 DNA sequence: TGTGCCACCAGTGGGCTGGGGGGGGACTCCTACAATGAGCAGTTCTTC. It is translated as CATSGLGGDSYNEQFF.

The chain carries TRBV18 and TRBJ2-2; TRBD1 matches at 11 bases. Germline values: CDR1 KGHSH, CDR2 LQKENI. This CDR3 has 15 residues. Trimming cost V 6 bases and J 3 bases; bases outside gene matches: 3. The CDR3 here is CASSPGQGDTGELFF. The DNA for the CDR3 is TGTGCCAGCTCCCCGGGACAGGGGGACACCGGGGAGCTGTTTTTT.

This chain links TRBV19 with TRBJ2-7, with a possible D match to TRBD1 (6 bases). V was trimmed by 6 bases and J by 4 bases, leaving 13 bases between them. Germline loops: CDR1 LNHDA, CDR2 SQIVND (reference sequence). This CDR3 is 13 amino acids long. In nucleotides, the CDR3 is TGTGCCAGTAGCCCAGGGGCGGTTTACGAGCAGTACTTC. Amino acid sequence: CASSPGAVYEQYF.

V and J are TRBV5-1 and TRBJ2-7, with 7 bases that match TRBD2. This CDR3 region has 15 residues. V shed 4 bases and J 1 base; nucleotides not matched to a gene: 8. CDR1 and CDR2 from the germline V gene are SGHRS and YFSETQ. The CDR3 sequence is CASSPWGSGSYEQYF. The CDR3 coding sequence is TGCGCCAGCAGCCCCTGGGGTAGCGGGTCCTACGAGCAGTACTTC.

This clone has only one observation. CDR3: CTSSQDRQQGAGSRLRSTYEQYF. In DNA, the CDR3 is TGCACCAGCAGCCAAGATCGACAACAGGGGGCCGGTTCCCGCCTCCGGTCCACCTACGAGCAGTACTTC. J is TRBJ2-7 and V is TRBV1; the table assigns TRBD1, which was not confirmed against the DNA. TRBV1 corresponds to a pseudogene. This CDR3 is built from 23 residues.

This chain joins TRBV11-3 and TRBJ2-7, with D tentatively TRBD2 (7 bases). The CDR3 has 15 residues. V lost 1 base, J lost 6 bases, and 16 bases lay in between. Looked up from germline, CDR1 is SGHNT and CDR2 is YENEEA. CDR3 residues: CASSLARGGTAEQYF. Here the CDR3 DNA reads TGTGCCAGCAGCTTAGCAAGGGGGGGAACGGCCGAGCAGTACTTC.

V gene TRBV7-9 combines with J gene TRBJ2-1, with TRBD1 as a possible D gene (7 bases). Germline V gives CDR1 SEHNR, CDR2 FQNEAQ (reference sequence). Trimming took 4 bases from V and 10 from J, leaving 23 bases between them. This CDR3 spans 16 amino acids. The CDR3 region is CASSSPGGGLAGEQFF. The CDR3 DNA sequence: TGTGCCAGCAGCTCCCCCGGAGGGGGCCTCGCCGGGGAGCAGTTCTTC.